This TCR beta chain was sequenced in a study of blood T cell repertoires in COVID-19. TCRdb's table, derived via immunoSEQ multiplex PCR, lists solely in-frame clones and lacks some. The sample consists of roughly 38,000 clones, 86% of them appearing once. CDR3 length: 13 amino acids. Germline V gene lookup returns CDR1 ENHRY and CDR2 SYGVKD. Trimming took off 5 bases at V and 6 bases at J, with 11 bases between the two ends. The sample was peripheral blood. The chain links TRBV10-3 to TRBJ2-1; D perhaps matches TRBD1 (6 bases). The TCR originated in an older man with acute or convalescent COVID-19. The DNA of the CDR3 is TGTGCCATCAGTTCTGGACAGAGCAATGAGCAGTTCTTC. Protein sequence: CAISSGQSNEQFF.